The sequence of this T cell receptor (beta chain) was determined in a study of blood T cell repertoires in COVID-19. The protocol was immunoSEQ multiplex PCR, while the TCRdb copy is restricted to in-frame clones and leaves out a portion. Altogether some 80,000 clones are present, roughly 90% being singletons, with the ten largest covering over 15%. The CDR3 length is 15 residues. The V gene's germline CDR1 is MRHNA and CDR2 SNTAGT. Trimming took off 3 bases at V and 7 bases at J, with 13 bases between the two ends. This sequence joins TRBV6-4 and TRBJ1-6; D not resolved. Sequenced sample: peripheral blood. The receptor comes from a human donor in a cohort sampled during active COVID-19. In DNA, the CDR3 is TGTGCCAGCAGTGAACTAGGCGATGGGAATTCACCCCTCCACTTT. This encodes CASSELGDGNSPLHF.